A selection of T cell receptor beta chains follows, all from one sample in a study of T cell repertoires in cytomegalovirus infection. One entry per CDR3 protein results from TCRdb running MiXCR on the reads. The sample records about 740,000 distinct CDR3 sequences, about a third being singletons. The material sequenced was PBMCs. The receptor source for this set is a human donor in good health (CMV status not recorded). Some clones in this sample may be carry-over from other donors' samples. CDR3s leave out the opening cysteine and the closing phenylalanine or tryptophan. A D gene is named only where the DNA matches it firmly.

j_call | d_call | v_call | cdr3_aa
TRBJ2-6 | - | TRBV29-1 | SVGEGGWASSGANVLT
TRBJ2-5 | TRBD1 | TRBV10-3 | AIRTGGPQETQY
TRBJ1-5 | - | TRBV5-1 | ASSLDGGRDQPQH
TRBJ1-4 | - | TRBV6-2/TRBV6-3 | ARSTRDGLRKLF
TRBJ2-1 | - | TRBV12-3/TRBV12-4 | ASSLPSWGEQF
TRBJ1-2 | - | TRBV6-5 | ASSYSGAEGGYGYT
TRBJ1-1 | - | TRBV7-2 | ASSLAVDGKAF
TRBJ1-4 | TRBD1 | TRBV7-9 | ASSVGQGGNEKLF
TRBJ1-2 | - | TRBV19 | ASRVGGGDGYT
TRBJ2-4 | - | TRBV20-1 | SARVQGLSDIQY
TRBJ2-6 | - | TRBV7-2 | ASSLGLGGRGTGANVLT
TRBJ2-1 | TRBD1 | TRBV28 | ASRRTGRHEQF
TRBJ2-1 | TRBD2 | TRBV28 | ASSLSAGGWNEQF
TRBJ1-5 | - | TRBV10-3 | AISESLGAQPRH
TRBJ1-2 | TRBD1 | TRBV6-5 | ASRLPGQGKGGYT
TRBJ2-2 | - | TRBV6-5 | ASSYSCANTVELF
TRBJ2-6 | - | TRBV20-1 | SAQPGAGANVLT
TRBJ2-5 | - | TRBV12-3/TRBV12-4 | ASRDPSLETQY
TRBJ1-5 | - | TRBV4-1 | ASSQEIMRAGGQPQH
TRBJ2-3 | TRBD1 | TRBV7-9 | ASSYDREGRLDTKY
TRBJ1-1 | - | TRBV6-5 | ASSYQRSLYLEAC
TRBJ2-7 | - | TRBV16 | ASSQLLGAPTYEQY
TRBJ2-1 | - | TRBV10-3 | AISESVGRGEQF
TRBJ1-1 | - | TRBV5-1 | ASSLSTQNTEAF
TRBJ2-2 | TRBD1 | TRBV7-3 | ASSLTGTGNTGELF
TRBJ2-2 | - | TRBV28 | ASSSSRRELF
TRBJ2-7 | TRBD1 | TRBV5-1 | ASTPRTGGSYEQY
TRBJ2-7 | TRBD1 | TRBV7-9 | ASSLGGTAAYEQY
TRBJ1-2 | - | TRBV5-6 | ASSLAGVRDYT
TRBJ1-3 | - | TRBV12-3/TRBV12-4 | ASSLGVSGNTIY
TRBJ1-3 | TRBD1 | TRBV7-2 | ASSPRPGTVVRGNTIY
TRBJ1-1 | - | TRBV6-1 | ASSYTNTEAF
TRBJ2-5 | TRBD2 | TRBV5-6 | ASSLALAGGRKTQY
TRBJ1-1 | - | TRBV7-9 | ASLLPEGIFTEAF
TRBJ1-2 | TRBD1 | TRBV6-4 | ASSGTGGAEGYT
TRBJ1-5 | - | TRBV7-8 | ASSLGRLRSNQPQH
TRBJ1-4 | TRBD1 | TRBV5-6 | ASSLSGGETTTNEKLF